This T cell receptor beta chain was found in a study of blood T cells in healthy people across ages. Whole-study findings and limits: It was held that diversity estimates obtained from one million T cells represented underestimates.

This clonotype was picked up many times. The antigen is unknown. Primers used in a second PCR of roughly 7 to 12 cycles were a sample-barcoded 5' primer and a J-beta primer mix. A template-switch adaptor with 12 random nucleotides tagged each cDNA molecule. TCRdb fed the 5' RACE reads into MiXCR, producing one record per CDR3 protein. The sample has about 670,000 distinct CDR3 sequences; approximately 52% are singletons. This receptor was obtained from a woman aged 80 or older in good health. The sequenced sample was blood.

The CDR3 reads CASSQMGRADTQYF. The CDR3 coding sequence is TGTGCCAGCAGCCAGATGGGTAGGGCAGATACGCAGTATTTT. The chain recombines TRBV7-9 with TRBJ2-3; D remains ambiguous. The CDR3 extends over 14 amino acids. The V end lost 5 bases, the J end lost 4 bases, and 13 bases lay between the germline ends. CDR1 and CDR2 from the germline V gene are SEHNR and FQNEAQ (reference sequence).